A selection of T cell receptor beta chains follows, all from one sample in a study of early T cells in non-severe SARS-CoV-2 infection. From the 5' RACE reads, TCRdb called clonotypes with MiXCR, one entry per CDR3 protein. The data contain tens of thousands of distinct CDR3 sequences, approximately 6.1% of them singletons. The source material was whole blood, sampled at baseline. The receptors stem from an adult who was a healthcare worker with PCR-confirmed SARS-CoV-2 infection or an uninfected control (not recorded which). The CDR3 runs from the conserved cysteine through the conserved F or W. D genes are given only for firm matches. Rows may omit the clone size; those that give it use once, few, many or a size class.

V gene: TRBV13
clone size: .
D gene: .
J gene: TRBJ2-5
CDR3 DNA: TGTGCCAGCAGCCCCAGGCCCCAGGAGACCCAGTACTTC
CDR3 protein: CASSPRPQETQYF

V gene: TRBV7-9
clone size: .
D gene: .
J gene: TRBJ1-5
CDR3 DNA: TGTGCCAGCAGCCGACAGAAAAATCAGCCCCAGCATTTT
CDR3 protein: CASSRQKNQPQHF

V gene: TRBV28
clone size: many
D gene: .
J gene: TRBJ1-1
CDR3 DNA: TGTGCCAGCAGGGGTATAGGGCGTGAAGCTTTCTTT
CDR3 protein: CASRGIGREAFF

V gene: TRBV3-1
clone size: many
D gene: .
J gene: TRBJ2-1
CDR3 DNA: TGTGCCAGCAGCCAAGATGGAGGGCCTTACAATGAGCAGTTCTTC
CDR3 protein: CASSQDGGPYNEQFF

V gene: TRBV20-1
clone size: many
D gene: .
J gene: TRBJ2-7
CDR3 DNA: TGCAGTGTTAAAGGGATGAGATCCTACGAGCAGTACTTC
CDR3 protein: CSVKGMRSYEQYF

V gene: TRBV2
clone size: many
D gene: .
J gene: TRBJ2-5
CDR3 DNA: TGTGCCAGCAGTGTAGACGCCCAAGAGACCCAGTACTTC
CDR3 protein: CASSVDAQETQYF

V gene: TRBV6-7
clone size: many
D gene: TRBD1
J gene: TRBJ2-7
CDR3 DNA: TGTGCCAGCAGTTACTCGGACAGGCTTACCTACGAGCAGTACTTC
CDR3 protein: CASSYSDRLTYEQYF

V gene: TRBV14
clone size: many
D gene: TRBD2
J gene: TRBJ2-3
CDR3 DNA: TGTGCCAGCAGCCTCCGACTAGCGAGCCGCACAGATACGCAGTATTTT
CDR3 protein: CASSLRLASRTDTQYF

V gene: TRBV14
clone size: many
D gene: TRBD1
J gene: TRBJ2-7
CDR3 DNA: TGTGCCAGCAGCCATCCCGCCGGGACAGGGGGCGTTTGTAGCGCCTACGAGCAGTACTTC
CDR3 protein: CASSHPAGTGGVCSAYEQYF

V gene: TRBV6-6
clone size: many
D gene: .
J gene: TRBJ2-7
CDR3 DNA: TGTGCCAGCAGTTACATCATGGGCAGTTCCTACGAGCAGTACTTC
CDR3 protein: CASSYIMGSSYEQYF

V gene: TRBV4-2
clone size: few
D gene: TRBD1
J gene: TRBJ2-1
CDR3 DNA: TGTGCCAGCAGCCAGGGAACCGGGACAGGTGGGAGGAATGAGCAGTTCTTC
CDR3 protein: CASSQGTGTGGRNEQFF

V gene: TRBV4-2
clone size: many
D gene: .
J gene: TRBJ1-2
CDR3 DNA: TGTGCCAGCAGCCACGCAGGGACACAAGCTAACTATGGCTACACCTTC
CDR3 protein: CASSHAGTQANYGYTF

V gene: TRBV9
clone size: few
D gene: .
J gene: TRBJ2-3
CDR3 DNA: TGTGCCAGCAGCCCCTCCCTAGCAGATACGCAGTATTTT
CDR3 protein: CASSPSLADTQYF

V gene: TRBV6-1
clone size: many
D gene: .
J gene: TRBJ1-1
CDR3 DNA: TGTGCCAGCAGTGAAGGAGACAGAGACGGCACTGAAGCTTTCTTT
CDR3 protein: CASSEGDRDGTEAFF

V gene: TRBV4-3
clone size: .
D gene: TRBD2
J gene: TRBJ2-3
CDR3 DNA: TGCGCCAGCAGTCATCTAGCGGGAGGGCGAGGAGATACGCAGTATTTT
CDR3 protein: CASSHLAGGRGDTQYF

V gene: TRBV7-2
clone size: .
D gene: TRBD2
J gene: TRBJ2-7
CDR3 DNA: TGTGCCAGCAGCCCGGGACTAGCGGGAGGCATCTACGAGCAGTACTTC
CDR3 protein: CASSPGLAGGIYEQYF

V gene: TRBV6-6
clone size: .
D gene: TRBD1
J gene: TRBJ2-5
CDR3 DNA: TGTGCCAGCAGTTGGGACAGGGGCGAGGGGACCCAGTACTTC
CDR3 protein: CASSWDRGEGTQYF

V gene: TRBV27
clone size: many
D gene: TRBD1
J gene: TRBJ1-1
CDR3 DNA: TGTGCCAGCAGTCTAGTATGGACAGGGGTCATTGCTGAAGCTTTCTTT
CDR3 protein: CASSLVWTGVIAEAFF

V gene: TRBV18
clone size: many
D gene: .
J gene: TRBJ1-1
CDR3 DNA: TGTGCCAGCTCACCCGAGATGAACACTGAAGCTTTCTTT
CDR3 protein: CASSPEMNTEAFF

V gene: TRBV28
clone size: few
D gene: .
J gene: TRBJ2-2
CDR3 DNA: TGTGCCAGCACCCTAGCTGTGGGGGAGCTGTTTTTT
CDR3 protein: CASTLAVGELFF

V gene: TRBV12-3/TRBV12-4
clone size: many
D gene: .
J gene: TRBJ1-1
CDR3 DNA: TGTGCCAGCACTCAGATAATGAACACTGAAGCTTTCTTT
CDR3 protein: CASTQIMNTEAFF

V gene: TRBV12-3/TRBV12-4
clone size: .
D gene: TRBD2
J gene: TRBJ2-7
CDR3 DNA: TGTGCCAGCAGTCCCGTTAGCGGGAGAGGGGACTACGAGCAGTACTTC
CDR3 protein: CASSPVSGRGDYEQYF

V gene: TRBV3-1
clone size: .
D gene: .
J gene: TRBJ2-7
CDR3 DNA: TGTGCCAGCAGCCAAGAGGGTCAGTTCTACGAGCAGTACTTC
CDR3 protein: CASSQEGQFYEQYF

V gene: TRBV28
clone size: .
D gene: .
J gene: TRBJ2-7
CDR3 DNA: TGTGCCAGCGTGGGGCGGGCAATCTCCTACGAGCAGTACTTC
CDR3 protein: CASVGRAISYEQYF

V gene: TRBV4-1
clone size: .
D gene: .
J gene: TRBJ2-7
CDR3 DNA: TGCGCCAGCAGCCAAGATCCACTACTGACCTACGAGCAGTACTTC
CDR3 protein: CASSQDPLLTYEQYF

V gene: TRBV18
clone size: many
D gene: TRBD1
J gene: TRBJ1-2
CDR3 DNA: TGTGCCAGCTCACGCAAAGCCGGGACAGGGGATATAGATGGCTACACCTTC
CDR3 protein: CASSRKAGTGDIDGYTF

V gene: TRBV3-1
clone size: few
D gene: TRBD2
J gene: TRBJ2-1
CDR3 DNA: TGTGCCAGCAGTCACTCGGGCGGGAGCGATGAGCAGTTCTTC
CDR3 protein: CASSHSGGSDEQFF

V gene: TRBV2
clone size: few
D gene: .
J gene: TRBJ2-5
CDR3 DNA: TGTGCCCCCAGAAAGGAAACTAAAGAGACCCAGTACTTC
CDR3 protein: CAPRKETKETQYF

V gene: TRBV7-2
clone size: many
D gene: .
J gene: TRBJ2-7
CDR3 DNA: TGTGCCAGCAGCCCCCGAGGGGGTATCCCCTACGAGCAGTACTTC
CDR3 protein: CASSPRGGIPYEQYF

V gene: TRBV10-3
clone size: many
D gene: TRBD1
J gene: TRBJ2-1
CDR3 DNA: TGTGCCATCCAAGGACAGGGTCGCAATGAGCAGTTCTTC
CDR3 protein: CAIQGQGRNEQFF

V gene: TRBV18
clone size: many
D gene: TRBD2
J gene: TRBJ2-1
CDR3 DNA: TGTGCCAGCTCACCACGGTCTACTAGCGGACCCTACAATGAGCAGTTCTTC
CDR3 protein: CASSPRSTSGPYNEQFF

V gene: TRBV5-1
clone size: many
D gene: .
J gene: TRBJ1-2
CDR3 DNA: TGCGCCAGCAGCTTGGAGAGGGTAGGGTATGGCTACACCTTC
CDR3 protein: CASSLERVGYGYTF